This TCR beta chain was recovered during a study of cytomegalovirus exposure and HLA in healthy donors (dated by TCRdb to 2017 to 2019). Context from the whole study: An earlier analysis of some 500 of the donors reported more than 250 Gb of sequence data and some 120 million unique TCR beta sequences from about 179 million T cells. A later genetic analysis used genome-wide SNP genotypes for about three fifths of the 666 donors, treating that subset as a discovery cohort. A later analysis re-analyzed previously published TCR beta repertoires from approximately 670 donors and added high-resolution HLA genotyping to study TCR occurrence patterns. To decide whether each TCR beta V gene segment behaved as functional or pseudogenic, an earlier analysis of fewer than 750 of the donors relied on high-throughput TCR beta sequencing. High-throughput TCR immunosequencing, statistical association of individual TCRs with disease status, and machine learning were combined to predict cytomegalovirus infection status. Across some 400 genotyped donors of the cohort, an average of approximately 200,000 unique TCR beta nucleotide sequences per donor were sequenced, and around 19% of those sequences were non-productive. A handful of DR-DQ haplotypes were handled as single units for association and clustering because linkage in the cohort was strong. All discovery cohort repertoires had been generated on a single sequencing platform. In addition to the first cohort of 666 subjects, a separate validation cohort of 100 to 150 different subjects was used. Typing coverage varied by locus: roughly 620-640 donors for A, B, C, DRB1 and DQB1; roughly 520 for DQA1; approximately 610 for DPA1; about 450 for DPB1. Among the roughly 390 genotyped donors, approximately 82% belonged to the genetic ancestry cluster associated with self-reported Caucasian donors. Rather than using new phenotypic data, the later analysis identified candidate immune exposures from TCR beta sequences and from how often those sequences occurred across donors. Using immunosequencing, the study profiled T cell repertoires from approximately 700 subjects and related those repertoires to cytomegalovirus serostatus. An early release that covered 500 to 800 HLA-typed donors contained 300 to 350 gigabases of sequencing data and about 93 million unique TCR sequences. Alongside the repertoire data, information on donor age, sex, ethnicity and CMV serostatus was compiled. The study was designed to test whether signatures of past pathogen exposure could be identified by cataloging public T cell receptors. HLA typing included class I and class II loci at four-digit resolution.

In total, over 600 healthy bone marrow donors made up the cohort. Cohort members were all nominally healthy when sampled, although unrecorded immune exposures were likely present. The donor tested CMV seronegative, placing the donor among the 350 or so seronegative members of the cohort. A peripheral blood sample was provided by each donor, and peripheral blood mononuclear cells were used for TCR beta sequencing. The Qiagen DNeasy Blood Extraction Kit was used to extract genomic DNA from the blood cell samples. The library was built by means of the immunoSEQ multiplex PCR assay. A mixture of 60 forward primers for TCR Vbeta segments and 13 reverse primers for TCR Jbeta segments was used in the multiplex PCR. A multiplex PCR assay on genomic DNA amplified the CDR3 region of rearranged TCR beta genes. The Illumina HiSeq System was used to sequence the amplified TCR beta libraries as 87-base-pair reads. In the authors' own workflow: Across the 500 to 700 repertoires, a later analysis counted 60 million to 90 million unique TCR beta chains, some 11 million of which were shared by at least two donors. A nearest-neighbor algorithm error-corrected the raw reads and collapsed the reads into unique sequences, merging closely related sequences to remove PCR and sequencing errors. V, D and J gene segments were assigned by aligning CDR3 sequences to IMGT reference sequences. For a sequence to be retained, a match of at least six nucleotides was required to both a V gene segment and a J gene segment. A rearrangement counted as productive if the CDR3 had no stop codons and remained in frame with V and J, and every other rearrangement counted as non-productive. CDR3 was defined by IMGT convention, running from the second conserved V-encoded cysteine to the conserved J-encoded phenylalanine. The earlier analysis of 550 to 650 of the donors excluded any sequence lacking an unambiguous match to a single V gene segment. In an earlier analysis of 587 of the donors, V segments were called functional above 56.7% productive rearrangements and were called segregating when the between-donor standard deviation exceeded 5%. To diagnose cytomegalovirus status from the catalog of TCR beta chain sequences, a statistical classification framework was built. In a later analysis, TCR nucleotide sequences were compared against IMGT/GENE-DB human TR gene sequences so that V and J genes could be assigned. Using the TCRdist pipeline, a later analysis assigned CDR3 sequences along with most-parsimonious VDJ recombination scenarios. In a later analysis, every TCR beta chain was defined by the combination of its CDR3 amino acid sequence and its V-gene family, and reads without a unique V-gene family were dropped. As a way to deal with suspected cross-contamination and a sequencing artifact, a later analysis dropped over 550 nucleotide sequences that were highly shared and had low generation probability. In a later analysis, a clonal expansion index was calculated for each public chain from normalized within-repertoire ranks of inferred template counts. Generation probabilities in a later analysis came from a VDJ recombination model fitted to out-of-frame rearrangements, and those results were checked against IGoR. In a later analysis, hypergeometric tests were used to score TCR-TCR, TCR-HLA and TCR-CMV co-occurrence, with a repertoire-size bias correction applied to TCR pairs. False discovery rates were estimated in a later analysis by permuting HLA or CMV assignments 20 times. A later analysis grouped co-occurring TCRs with DBSCAN, adding TCRdist sequence similarity when clustering within HLA-allele-positive subsets. For co-occurrence clustering, repertoires with fewer than 30,000 or more than 120,000 public chains were excluded, along with roughly 5 repertoires with anomalous nucleotide sharing. Sourced from immuneACCESS, this table was stored by TCRdb with only in-frame sequences that have V and J called. A share of the clones is absent; for the studies checked, an unresolved V gene accounts for under half, and the remainder has no known explanation. The DNA gave D and trimming, while V, J and clone size come from that table. For this sample the table gives under 200,000 clones, of which roughly 83% were detected only once. Together, the top ten hold less than 2.5% of the sample.

This clone has just a few counts. The clone's antigen remains unknown. No base quality information exists; no much larger clone differs at one position. Overall results and qualifications from the work: Sequencing depth was assumed to be roughly uniform across donors in the presence/absence analyses, though that assumption may not hold. Because counts were too low, roughly 17 rarely observed V segments, including chromosome 9 orphons, were left out of the earlier analysis of 587 of the donors. Cytomegalovirus status was reported to be diagnosed by the classifier with high specificity and sensitivity in both the original and validation cohorts. The cohort was sequenced for TCR beta chains only, and without alpha or paired-chain data the features that could be detected were limited. In a later analysis, HLA-associated TCR beta chains were found to be more clonally expanded and to have lower generation probabilities than equally common non-associated chains. According to the authors, the approach could potentially be generalized to other disease states and immunological phenotypes. Some IMGT-functional V segments, including TRBV6-2 and TRBV6-3, could not be told apart with the 87-base-pair reads, so those segments were excluded. A few of the identified cytomegalovirus-associated TCR beta chains were confirmed in vitro to be specific for cytomegalovirus antigens. In the study, around 150 TCR beta chains were listed as associated with cytomegalovirus. An association between a missense DCLRE1C variant and V-gene and J-gene trimming of TCR beta chains was found in a later genetic analysis and replicated in an independent cohort. Because HLA typing was missing for some donors at each locus, association tests included only the typed subset. While some public TCRs were present in many individuals, most TCR sequences turned up only very rarely across donors. A later analysis associated 16,951 TCR beta sequences with specific HLA alleles at a false discovery rate of 0.05. Linkage disequilibrium might explain the correlated functional status among segregating V segments, but an unknown experimental factor could not be ruled out. A later genetic analysis reported fewer N-insertions in productive TCRs among donors in an Asian-associated ancestry cluster than the roughly 700-donor mean. In a later analysis, most CMV-associated TCR beta chains were found to appear HLA-restricted, with HLA associations seemingly driven largely by CMV exposure. A later analysis reported that several top co-occurrence clusters appeared linked to parvovirus B19, influenza, CMV and Epstein-Barr virus. When HLA alleles, especially DR and DQ, strongly co-occurred, attributing TCR associations to individual alleles was difficult. The only immune exposure information available for the cohort was CMV serostatus. In an earlier analysis of some 640 of the donors, most TCR beta V segments were observed in productive rearrangements about 90% or about 30% of the time, broadly matching IMGT annotations. A further reported finding was that TCR beta sequences accurately predicted the HLA-A and HLA-B alleles for most subjects in the first cohort. A cluster of highly shared sequence variants was judged likely to be a technical artifact of the sequencing pipeline. In a later analysis, TCR association rates were found to vary across HLA loci, with the most associated TCRs seen for DRB1 alleles and the fewest for HLA-C alleles.

V is shortened by 3 bases, J by 3 bases, and the region joining them spans 14 bases. CDR1 GTSNPN and CDR2 SVGIG were looked up in the germline V gene (reference sequence). The CDR3 sequence holds 15 residues, the cysteine and phenylalanine included. The DNA shown is the 45-base CDR3, in frame from base 1. The TCR comes from a woman aged 50 to 65 in good health and CMV-seronegative. The sequenced material came from PBMCs. The chain employs TRBV30 and TRBJ1-4, and perhaps TRBD1 as D gene, on 5 matching bases. DNA sequence: TGTGCCTGGAGCGAAAGGGGTAGTCCTAATGAAAAACTGTTTTTT. Its product reads: CAWSERGSPNEKLFF.